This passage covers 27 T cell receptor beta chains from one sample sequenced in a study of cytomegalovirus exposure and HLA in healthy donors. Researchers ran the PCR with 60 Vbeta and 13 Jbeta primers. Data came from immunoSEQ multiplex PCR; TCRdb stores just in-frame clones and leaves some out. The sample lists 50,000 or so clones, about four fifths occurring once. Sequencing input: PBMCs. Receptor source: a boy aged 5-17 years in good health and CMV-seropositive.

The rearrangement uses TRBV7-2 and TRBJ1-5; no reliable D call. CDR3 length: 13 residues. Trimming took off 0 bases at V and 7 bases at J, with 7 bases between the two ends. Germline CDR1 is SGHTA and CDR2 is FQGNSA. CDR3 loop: CASSLAGRQPQHF. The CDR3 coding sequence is TGTGCCAGCAGCTTAGCTGGGAGGCAGCCCCAGCATTTT. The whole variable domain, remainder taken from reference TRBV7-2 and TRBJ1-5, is GAGVSQSPSNKVTEKGKDVELRCDPISGHTALYWYRQSLGQGLEFLIYFQGNSAPDKSGLPSDRFSAERTGGSVSTLTIQRTQQEDSAVYLCASSLAGRQPQHFGDGTRLSIL.

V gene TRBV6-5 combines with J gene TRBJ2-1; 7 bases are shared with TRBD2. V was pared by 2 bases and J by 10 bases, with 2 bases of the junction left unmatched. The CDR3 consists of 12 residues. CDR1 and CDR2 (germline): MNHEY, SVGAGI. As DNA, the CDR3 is TGTGCCAGCAGTTACCAGCGGGGCGAGCAGTTCTTC. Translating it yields CASSYQRGEQFF.

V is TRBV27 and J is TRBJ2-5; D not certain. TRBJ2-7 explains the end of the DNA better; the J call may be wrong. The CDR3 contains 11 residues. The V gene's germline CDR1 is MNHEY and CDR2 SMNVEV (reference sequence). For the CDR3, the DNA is TGTGCCAGCGCTACTTTGGGCGAGCAGTACTTC. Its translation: CASATLGEQYF.

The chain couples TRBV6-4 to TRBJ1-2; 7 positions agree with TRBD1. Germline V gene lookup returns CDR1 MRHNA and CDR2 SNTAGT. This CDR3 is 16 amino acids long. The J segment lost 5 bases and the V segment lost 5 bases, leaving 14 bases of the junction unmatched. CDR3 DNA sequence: TGTGCCAGCAGTCGGCCCACTCCGGGACAGTCTTATGGCTACACCTTC. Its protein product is CASSRPTPGQSYGYTF.

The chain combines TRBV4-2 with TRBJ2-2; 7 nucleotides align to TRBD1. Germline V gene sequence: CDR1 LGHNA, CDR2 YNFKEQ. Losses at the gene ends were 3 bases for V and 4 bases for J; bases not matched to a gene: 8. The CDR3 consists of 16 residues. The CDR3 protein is CASSQAGTDTTGELFF. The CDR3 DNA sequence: TGTGCCAGCAGCCAGGCCGGGACAGACACCACCGGGGAGCTGTTTTTT.

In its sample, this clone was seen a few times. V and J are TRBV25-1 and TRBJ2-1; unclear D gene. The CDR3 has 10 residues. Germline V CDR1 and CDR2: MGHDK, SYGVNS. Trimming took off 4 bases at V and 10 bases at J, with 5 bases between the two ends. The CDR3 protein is CASSGQEQFF. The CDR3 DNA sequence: TGTGCCAGCAGTGGTCAGGAGCAGTTCTTC.

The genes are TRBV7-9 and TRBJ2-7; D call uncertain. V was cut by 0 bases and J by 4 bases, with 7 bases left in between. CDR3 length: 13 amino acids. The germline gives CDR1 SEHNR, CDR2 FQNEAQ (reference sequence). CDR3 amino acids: CASSLARSYEQYF. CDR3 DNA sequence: TGTGCCAGCAGCTTAGCGCGAAGTTACGAGCAGTACTTC.

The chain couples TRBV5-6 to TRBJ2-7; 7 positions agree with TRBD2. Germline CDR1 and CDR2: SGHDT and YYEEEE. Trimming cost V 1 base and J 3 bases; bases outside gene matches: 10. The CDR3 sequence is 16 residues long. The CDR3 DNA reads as TGTGCCAGCAGCTTGCCACCGGGACGGGGGGACTACGAGCAGTACTTC. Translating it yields CASSLPPGRGDYEQYF.

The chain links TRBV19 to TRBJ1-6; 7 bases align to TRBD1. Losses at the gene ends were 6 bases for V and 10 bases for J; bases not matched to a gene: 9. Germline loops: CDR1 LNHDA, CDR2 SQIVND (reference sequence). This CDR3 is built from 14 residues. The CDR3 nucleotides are TGTGCCAGTAGACCGACAGGGTACATCTCACCCCTCCACTTT. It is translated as CASRPTGYISPLHF.

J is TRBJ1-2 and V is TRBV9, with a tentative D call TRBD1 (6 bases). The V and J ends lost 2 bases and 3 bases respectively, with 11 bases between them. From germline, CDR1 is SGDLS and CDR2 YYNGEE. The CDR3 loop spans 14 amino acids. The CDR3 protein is CASSVSGVDYGYTF. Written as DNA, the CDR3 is TGTGCCAGCAGCGTTTCAGGGGTTGACTATGGCTACACCTTC.

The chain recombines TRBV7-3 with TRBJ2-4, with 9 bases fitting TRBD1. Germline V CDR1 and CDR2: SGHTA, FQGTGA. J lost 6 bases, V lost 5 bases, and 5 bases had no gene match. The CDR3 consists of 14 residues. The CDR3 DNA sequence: TGTGCCAGCAGCCAGGGACAGGGCCTAAACATTCAGTACTTC. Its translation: CASSQGQGLNIQYF.

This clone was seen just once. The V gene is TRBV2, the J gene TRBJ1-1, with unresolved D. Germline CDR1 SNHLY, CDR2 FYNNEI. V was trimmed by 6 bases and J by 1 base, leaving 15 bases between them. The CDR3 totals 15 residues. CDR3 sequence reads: CASSATGLANTEAFF. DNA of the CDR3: TGTGCCAGCAGCGCTACTGGACTGGCGAACACTGAAGCTTTCTTT.

The CDR3 sequence: CASSQGPSDRGLSNYGYTF. DNA for the CDR3: TGTGCCAGCAGCCAGGGACCCTCGGACAGGGGATTGTCTAACTATGGCTACACCTTC. V is TRBV7-8 and J is TRBJ1-2, with TRBD1 matching over 9 bases. The length of the CDR3 is 19 residues. The V gene's germline CDR1 is SGHVS and CDR2 FQNEAQ. V trimming: 5 bases; J trimming: 0 bases; junction bases outside the gene matches: 16. Using reference TRBV7-8 and TRBJ1-2 for the parts outside the CDR3, the full variable domain is GAGVSQSPRYKVAKRGQDVALRCDPISGHVSLFWYQQALGQGPEFLTYFQNEAQLDKSGLPSDRFFAERPEGSVSTLKIQRTQQEDSAVYLCASSQGPSDRGLSNYGYTFGSGTRLTVV.

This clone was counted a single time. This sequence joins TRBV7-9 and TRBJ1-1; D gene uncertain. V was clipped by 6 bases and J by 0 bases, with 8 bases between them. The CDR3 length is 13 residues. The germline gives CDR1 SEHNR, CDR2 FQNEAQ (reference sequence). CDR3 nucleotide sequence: TGTGCCAGCAGGACTGCTATGAACACTGAAGCTTTCTTT. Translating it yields CASRTAMNTEAFF.

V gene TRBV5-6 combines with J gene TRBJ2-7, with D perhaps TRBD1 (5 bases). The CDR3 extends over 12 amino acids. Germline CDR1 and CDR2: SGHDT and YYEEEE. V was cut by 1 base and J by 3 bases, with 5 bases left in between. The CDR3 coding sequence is TGTGCCAGCAGCTTGACAGGCTACGAGCAGTACTTC. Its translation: CASSLTGYEQYF.

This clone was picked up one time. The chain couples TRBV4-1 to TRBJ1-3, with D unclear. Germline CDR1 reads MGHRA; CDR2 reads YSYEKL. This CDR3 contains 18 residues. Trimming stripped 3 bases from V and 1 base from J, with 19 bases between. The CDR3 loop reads CASSQMPPEGRSGNTIYF. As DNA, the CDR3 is TGCGCCAGCAGCCAGATGCCCCCCGAGGGAAGGTCTGGAAACACCATATATTTT.

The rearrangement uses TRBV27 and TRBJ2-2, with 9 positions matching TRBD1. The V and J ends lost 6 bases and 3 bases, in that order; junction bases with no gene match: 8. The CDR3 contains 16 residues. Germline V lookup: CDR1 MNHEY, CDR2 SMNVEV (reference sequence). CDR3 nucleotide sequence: TGTGCCAGCAGGGATTGGACAGGGGCGGACACCGGGGAGCTGTTTTTT. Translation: CASRDWTGADTGELFF.

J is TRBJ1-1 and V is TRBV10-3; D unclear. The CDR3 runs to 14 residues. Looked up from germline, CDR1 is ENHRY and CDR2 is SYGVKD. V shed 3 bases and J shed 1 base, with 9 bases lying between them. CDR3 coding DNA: TGTGCCATCAGTGACCGACTTGGGAACACTGAAGCTTTCTTT. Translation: CAISDRLGNTEAFF.

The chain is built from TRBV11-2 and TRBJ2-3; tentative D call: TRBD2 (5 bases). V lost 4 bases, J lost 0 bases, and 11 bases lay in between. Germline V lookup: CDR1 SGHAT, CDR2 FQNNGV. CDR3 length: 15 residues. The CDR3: CASSWEFGSTDTQYF. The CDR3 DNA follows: TGTGCCAGCAGCTGGGAGTTCGGAAGCACAGATACGCAGTATTTT. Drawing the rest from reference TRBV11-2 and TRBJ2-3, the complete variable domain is EAGVAQSPRYKIIEKRQSVAFWCNPISGHATLYWYQQILGQGPKLLIQFQNNGVVDDSQLPKDRFSAERLKGVDSTLKIQPAKLEDSAVYLCASSWEFGSTDTQYFGPGTRLTVL.

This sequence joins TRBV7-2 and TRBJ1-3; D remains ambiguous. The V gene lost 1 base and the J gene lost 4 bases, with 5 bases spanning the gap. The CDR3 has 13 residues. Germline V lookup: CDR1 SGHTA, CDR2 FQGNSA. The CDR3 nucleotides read TGTGCCAGCAGCTTAGGGGCAGGAAACACCATATATTTT. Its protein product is CASSLGAGNTIYF.

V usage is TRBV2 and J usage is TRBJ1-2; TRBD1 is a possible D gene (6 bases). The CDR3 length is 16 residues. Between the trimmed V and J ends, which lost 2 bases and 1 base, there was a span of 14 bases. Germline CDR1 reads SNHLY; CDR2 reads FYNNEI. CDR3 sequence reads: CASSELGRGNNYGYTF. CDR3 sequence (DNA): TGTGCCAGCAGTGAACTTGGCAGGGGAAATAACTATGGCTACACCTTC.

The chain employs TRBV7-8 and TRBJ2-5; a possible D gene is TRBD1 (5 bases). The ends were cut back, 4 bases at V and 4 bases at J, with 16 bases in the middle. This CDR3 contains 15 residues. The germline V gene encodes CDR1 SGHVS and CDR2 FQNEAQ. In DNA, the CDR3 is TGTGCCAGCAGCTCAGGGTTAGGTGTGCGAGAGACCCAGTACTTC. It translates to CASSSGLGVRETQYF. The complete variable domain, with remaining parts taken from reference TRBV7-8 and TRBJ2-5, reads GAGVSQSPRYKVAKRGQDVALRCDPISGHVSLFWYQQALGQGPEFLTYFQNEAQLDKSGLPSDRFFAERPEGSVSTLKIQRTQQEDSAVYLCASSSGLGVRETQYFGPGTRLLVL.

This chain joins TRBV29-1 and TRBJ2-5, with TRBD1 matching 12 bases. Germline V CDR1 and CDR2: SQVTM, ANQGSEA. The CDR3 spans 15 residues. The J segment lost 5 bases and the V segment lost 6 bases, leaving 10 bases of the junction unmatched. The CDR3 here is CSVTGTGGAEETQYF. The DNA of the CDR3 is TGCAGCGTCACCGGGACAGGGGGCGCAGAGGAGACCCAGTACTTC.

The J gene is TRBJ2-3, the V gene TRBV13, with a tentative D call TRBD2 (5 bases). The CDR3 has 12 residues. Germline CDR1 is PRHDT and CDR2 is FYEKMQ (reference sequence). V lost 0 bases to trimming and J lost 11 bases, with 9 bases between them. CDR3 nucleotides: TGTGCCAGCAGCTTAGGTCTAGGAGGGCAGTATTTT. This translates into CASSLGLGGQYF.

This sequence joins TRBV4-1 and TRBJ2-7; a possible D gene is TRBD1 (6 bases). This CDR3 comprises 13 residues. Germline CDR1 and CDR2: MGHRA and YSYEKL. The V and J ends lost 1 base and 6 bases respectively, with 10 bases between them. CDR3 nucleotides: TGCGCCAGCAGCCAAGTAGCAGGGGCCGAGCAGTACTTC. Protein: CASSQVAGAEQYF.

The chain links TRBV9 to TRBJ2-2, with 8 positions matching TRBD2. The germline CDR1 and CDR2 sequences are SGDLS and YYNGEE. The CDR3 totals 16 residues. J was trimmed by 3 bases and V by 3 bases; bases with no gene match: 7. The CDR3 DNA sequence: TGTGCCAGCAGCGCCCGGGGGGGTTGGGACACCGGGGAGCTGTTTTTT. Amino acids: CASSARGGWDTGELFF.

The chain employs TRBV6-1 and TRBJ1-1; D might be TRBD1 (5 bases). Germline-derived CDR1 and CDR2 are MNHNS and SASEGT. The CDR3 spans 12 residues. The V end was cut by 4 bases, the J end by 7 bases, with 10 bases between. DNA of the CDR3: TGTGCCAGCAGTGGTGGACACCGTGAAGCTTTCTTT. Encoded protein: CASSGGHREAFF.